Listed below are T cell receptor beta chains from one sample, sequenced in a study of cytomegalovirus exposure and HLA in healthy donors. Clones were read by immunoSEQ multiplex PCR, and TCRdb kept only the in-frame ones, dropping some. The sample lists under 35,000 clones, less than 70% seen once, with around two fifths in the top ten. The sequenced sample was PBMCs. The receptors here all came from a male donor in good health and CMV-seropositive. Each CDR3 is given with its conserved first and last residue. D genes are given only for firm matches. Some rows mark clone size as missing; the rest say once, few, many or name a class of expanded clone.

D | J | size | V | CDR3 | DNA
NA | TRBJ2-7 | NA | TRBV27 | CASSPTGTYEQYF | TGTGCCAGCAGTCCAACAGGGACCTACGAGCAGTACTTC
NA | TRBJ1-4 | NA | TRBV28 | CASSLQVWEKLFF | TGTGCCAGCAGTTTACAGGTTTGGGAAAAACTGTTTTTT
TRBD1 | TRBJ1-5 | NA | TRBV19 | CASSTRTGNQPQHF | TGTGCCAGTAGTACCAGGACAGGGAATCAGCCCCAGCATTTT
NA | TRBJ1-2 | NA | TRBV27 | CASSRGGEIHGYTF | TGTGCCAGCAGTCGGGGGGGCGAAATACATGGCTACACCTTC
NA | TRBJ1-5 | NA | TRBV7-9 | CASRRTKKGGSDQPQHF | TGTGCCAGCAGACGTACTAAGAAGGGAGGATCGGATCAGCCCCAGCATTTT
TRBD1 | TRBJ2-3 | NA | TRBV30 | CAWSVTGWGDTQYF | TGTGCCTGGAGTGTGACAGGGTGGGGAGATACGCAGTATTTT
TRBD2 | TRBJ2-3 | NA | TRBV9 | CASSQTSGIVRDTQYF | TGTGCCAGCAGCCAGACTAGCGGGATTGTAAGGGATACGCAGTATTTT
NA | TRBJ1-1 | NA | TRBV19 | CASSIDRSIHTEAFF | TGTGCCAGTAGTATAGACCGGTCTATTCACACTGAAGCTTTCTTT
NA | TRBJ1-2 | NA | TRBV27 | CDSSPRYRRGVDYGYTF | TGTGACAGCAGTCCCCGTTATAGGAGGGGTGTTGACTATGGCTACACCTTC
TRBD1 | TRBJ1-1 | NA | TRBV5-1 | CASSSATGILNTEAFF | TGCGCCAGCAGCTCGGCGACAGGGATTCTGAACACTGAAGCTTTCTTT
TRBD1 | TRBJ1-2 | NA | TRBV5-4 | CASSTDRGVYGYTF | TGTGCCAGCAGCACTGACAGGGGGGTGTATGGCTACACCTTC
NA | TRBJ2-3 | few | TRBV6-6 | CASRLRADTQYF | TGTGCCAGCAGATTAAGAGCAGATACGCAGTATTTT
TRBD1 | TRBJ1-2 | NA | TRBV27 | CASRGDRGMRGYTF | TGTGCCAGCAGAGGGGACAGGGGGATGCGGGGCTACACCTTC
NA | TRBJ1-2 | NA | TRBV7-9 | CASSPTGYGYTF | TGTGCCAGCAGCCCGACTGGTTATGGCTACACCTTC
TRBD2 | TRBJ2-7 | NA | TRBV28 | CASIPGRDPRLLEQYF | TGTGCCAGCATTCCCGGGAGGGATCCTCGGCTTTTGGAGCAGTACTTC
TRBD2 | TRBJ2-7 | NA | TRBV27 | CASSSRTSGMTYEQYF | TGTGCCAGCAGTTCTCGGACTAGCGGGATGACTTACGAGCAGTACTTC
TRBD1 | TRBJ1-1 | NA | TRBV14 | CASKRTGSLATEAFF | TGTGCCAGCAAAAGGACAGGATCACTGGCCACTGAAGCTTTCTTT
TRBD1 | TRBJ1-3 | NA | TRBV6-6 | CASSTRQGEVGNTIYF | TGTGCCAGCAGCACCCGACAGGGGGAGGTTGGAAACACCATATATTTT
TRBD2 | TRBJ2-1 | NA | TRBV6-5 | CASSSHGTNSYNEQFF | TGTGCCAGCAGTTCTCACGGGACTAATTCCTACAATGAGCAGTTCTTC
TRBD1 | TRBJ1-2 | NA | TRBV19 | CASSPGQGTNYGYTF | TGTGCCAGTAGCCCGGGACAGGGTACCAACTATGGCTACACCTTC
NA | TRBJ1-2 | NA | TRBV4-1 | CASSQDPGNGYTF | TGCGCCAGCAGCCAAGATCCAGGGAACGGCTACACCTTC
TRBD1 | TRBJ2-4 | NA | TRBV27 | CASSLRDRENIQYF | TGTGCCAGCAGTCTCCGGGACAGGGAAAACATTCAGTACTTC
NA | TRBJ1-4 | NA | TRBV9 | CASSVGLGRWTNEKLFF | TGTGCCAGCAGCGTAGGCCTCGGTCGATGGACTAATGAAAAACTGTTTTTT
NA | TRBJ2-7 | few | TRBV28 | CAAERPSSYEQYF | TGTGCTGCGGAAAGACCTAGCTCCTACGAGCAGTACTTC
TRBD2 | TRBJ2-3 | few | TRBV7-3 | CASSLAGGTDTQYF | TGTGCCAGCAGCTTAGCGGGGGGCACAGATACGCAGTATTTT
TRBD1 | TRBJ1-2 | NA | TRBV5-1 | CASSPRTGRIDYTF | TGCGCCAGCAGCCCCAGGACAGGGAGGATTGACTACACCTTC
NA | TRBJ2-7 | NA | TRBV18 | CASSPSAPGEQYF | TGTGCCAGCTCACCTAGCGCCCCTGGCGAGCAGTACTTC
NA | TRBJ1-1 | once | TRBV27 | CASSALQGTRFTEAFF | TGTGCCAGCAGTGCCCTACAGGGAACCAGGTTCACTGAAGCTTTCTTT
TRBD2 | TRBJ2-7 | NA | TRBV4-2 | CASSQLAGEAYEQYF | TGTGCCAGCAGCCAACTAGCGGGAGAGGCCTACGAGCAGTACTTC
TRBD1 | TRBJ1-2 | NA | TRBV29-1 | CSALTGSCYGYTF | TGCAGCGCTTTGACAGGGTCGTGCTATGGCTACACCTTC
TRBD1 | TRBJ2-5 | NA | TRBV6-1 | CASSTLTGVETQYF | TGTGCCAGCAGCACTCTTACAGGGGTGGAGACCCAGTACTTC
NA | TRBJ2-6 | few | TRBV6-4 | CASSDQSGANVLTF | TGTGCCAGCAGTGACCAATCTGGGGCCAACGTCCTGACTTTC
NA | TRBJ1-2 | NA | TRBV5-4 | CASSLYRVNYGYTF | TGTGCCAGCAGCTTGTACAGGGTAAACTATGGCTACACCTTC
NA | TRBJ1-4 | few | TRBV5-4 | CASSLDLSSTNEKLFF | TGTGCCAGCAGCTTGGATCTGTCCTCAACTAATGAAAAACTGTTTTTT
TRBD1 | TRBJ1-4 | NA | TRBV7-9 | CASSLATSRGEKLFF | TGTGCCAGCAGCTTAGCTACTTCCAGGGGGGAAAAACTGTTTTTT
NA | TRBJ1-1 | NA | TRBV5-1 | CASSFGESRSEAFF | TGCGCCAGCAGCTTTGGGGAGTCGAGATCTGAAGCTTTCTTT
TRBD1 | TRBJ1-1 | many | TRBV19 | CASSRPGQGSTEAFF | TGTGCCAGTAGTAGACCGGGACAGGGAAGCACTGAAGCTTTCTTT
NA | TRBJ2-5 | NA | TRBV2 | CASSDGVLQETQYF | TGTGCCAGCAGTGACGGAGTCCTACAAGAGACCCAGTACTTC
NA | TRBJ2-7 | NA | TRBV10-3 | CAISESSGRLDEQYF | TGTGCCATCAGTGAGTCCTCCGGGAGACTGGACGAGCAGTACTTC
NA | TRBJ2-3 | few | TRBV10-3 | CAISGTVTDTQYF | TGTGCCATCAGTGGGACAGTCACAGATACGCAGTATTTT
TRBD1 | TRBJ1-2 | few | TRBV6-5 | CASSTPTGTFHGYTF | TGTGCCAGCAGTACGCCGACAGGGACTTTCCATGGCTACACCTTC
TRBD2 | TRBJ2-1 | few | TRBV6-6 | CASSISGRALRNEQFF | TGTGCCAGCAGTATTAGCGGGAGGGCCCTCCGTAATGAGCAGTTCTTC
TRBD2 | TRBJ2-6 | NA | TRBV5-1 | CASSSGGGSGANVLTF | TGCGCCAGCAGCTCGGGGGGGGGCTCTGGGGCCAACGTCCTGACTTTC
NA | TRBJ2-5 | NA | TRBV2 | CASSRQAGETQYF | TGTGCCAGCAGTCGACAGGCTGGGGAGACCCAGTACTTC
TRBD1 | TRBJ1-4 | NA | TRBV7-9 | CASSPITGDRGEKLFF | TGTGCCAGCAGCCCAATCACCGGGGACAGGGGTGAAAAACTGTTTTTT
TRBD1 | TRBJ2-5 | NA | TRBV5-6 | CASSLGGQGAQTQYF | TGTGCCAGCAGCTTGGGAGGACAGGGGGCGCAGACCCAGTACTTC
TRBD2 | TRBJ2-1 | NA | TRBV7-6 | CASSSGTRLHNEQFF | TGTGCCAGCAGCTCCGGGACTAGATTACACAATGAGCAGTTCTTC
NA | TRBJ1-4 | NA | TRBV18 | CASSLLDPGANEKLFF | TGTGCCAGCTCACTATTAGACCCGGGGGCTAATGAAAAACTGTTTTTT
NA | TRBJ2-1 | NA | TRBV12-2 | CASRSRGQGAGRSNEQFF | TGTGCAAGTCGCTCCCGGGGCCAGGGGGCGGGTCGGTCGAATGAGCAGTTCTTC
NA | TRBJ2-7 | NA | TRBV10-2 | CASSPGLPPYEQYF | TGCGCCAGCAGCCCGGGACTCCCACCCTACGAGCAGTACTTC
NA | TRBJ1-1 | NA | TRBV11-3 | CASSEGVDRSTSF | TGTGCCAGCAGCGAAGGGGTTGATCGGTCTACCTCCTTT
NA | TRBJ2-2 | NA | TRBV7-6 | CASSLKGDRRPSTYRELFF | TGTGCCAGCAGCTTAAAGGGAGACAGGCGTCCCTCCACGTATCGGGAGCTGTTTTTT
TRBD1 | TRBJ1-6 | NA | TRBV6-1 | CATNPTGGRTSPLHF | TGTGCCACCAACCCTACAGGGGGAAGAACTTCACCCCTCCACTTT
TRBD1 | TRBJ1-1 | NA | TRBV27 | CASTDRVTTEAFF | TGTGCCAGCACTGACAGGGTTACGACTGAAGCTTTCTTT
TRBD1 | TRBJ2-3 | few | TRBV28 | CASRVRGSDTQYF | TGTGCCAGCAGGGTCAGGGGGTCGGATACGCAGTATTTT